This TCR beta chain originates from a study of shared clonotypes between healthy human individuals. Trimming shortened V by 5 bases and J by 0 bases, and 14 bases separated the two germline ends. This CDR3 is 16 amino acids long. Germline loops: CDR1 SGHTA, CDR2 FQGNSA. Some clones are missing from TCRdb's copy, which holds only in-frame ones; the method was immunoSEQ multiplex PCR. Counted here are more than 2,000,000 clones, approximately 95% occurring once; the ten biggest clones make up about 0.37%. V usage is TRBV7-2 and J usage is TRBJ1-3, with D possibly TRBD1 on 5 matching bases. The sequenced material came from naive CD4+ T cells from PBMCs. The subset: CD45RA+ positively selected. This receptor was obtained from a man between 18 and 35 years old in good health. Some clones in this sample may be carry-over from other donors' samples. The CDR3 DNA reads TGTGCCAGCAGCCCCGGGGGGATAAGCTCTGGAAACACCATATATTTT. Protein: CASSPGGISSGNTIYF.